Shown below are 6 T cell receptor beta chains from a single sample sequenced in a study of blood T cell repertoires in COVID-19. The method was immunoSEQ multiplex PCR; TCRdb's version includes in-frame clones alone and lacks a portion of them. This table has 110,000 or so clones, roughly 81% appearing once. Sequencing was done on a sample of peripheral blood. The receptors originated from a man aged 35 to 55 with acute or convalescent COVID-19.

The chain uses TRBV5-5 and TRBJ2-7; TRBD2 matches at 8 bases. This CDR3 is built from 14 residues. In germline, CDR1 is SGHKS, CDR2 YYEKEE (reference sequence). V shed 1 base and J 4 bases; nucleotides not matched to a gene: 4. The CDR3 sequence: CASSLLAGGYEQYF. The DNA for the CDR3 is TGTGCCAGCAGCTTGCTCGCGGGGGGATACGAGCAGTACTTC.

The chain carries TRBV2 and TRBJ2-5, with 12 positions matching TRBD2. Germline CDR1 SNHLY, CDR2 FYNNEI. The CDR3 covers 16 residues. Trimming cost V 2 bases and J 2 bases; bases outside gene matches: 3. This chain's CDR3 is CASSERLAGVQETQYF. The CDR3 DNA sequence: TGTGCCAGCAGTGAAAGACTAGCGGGGGTTCAAGAGACCCAGTACTTC.

CDR3 sequence reads: CASSQDARDSYEQYF. The CDR3 DNA follows: TGCGCCAGCAGCCAAGACGCCAGGGACTCCTACGAGCAGTACTTC. The genes are TRBV4-3 and TRBJ2-7, with D possibly being TRBD1 (5 bases). The CDR3 contains 15 residues. Trimming took 0 bases from V and 0 from J, leaving 9 bases between them. CDR1 and CDR2 (germline): LGHNA, YSLEER.

V is TRBV5-4 and J is TRBJ2-2, with 8 positions matching TRBD1. V shed 0 bases and J 3 bases; nucleotides not matched to a gene: 4. CDR3 length: 16 residues. From germline, CDR1 is SGHNT and CDR2 YYREEE (reference sequence). DNA of the CDR3: TGTGCCAGCAGCTTGGCCCAGGGGGCGGACACCGGGGAGCTGTTTTTT. Translated, it gives CASSLAQGADTGELFF.

In its sample, this clone was seen once. J is TRBJ2-7 and V is TRBV6-5, with D perhaps TRBD1 (6 bases). The ends were cut back, 6 bases at V and 0 bases at J, with 15 bases in the middle. CDR1 is MNHEY and CDR2 is SVGAGI in the germline V gene. The CDR3 extends over 15 amino acids. The CDR3 DNA sequence: TGTGCCAGCAGCCTTGGACAGACCTTCTCCTACGAGCAGTACTTC. Its translation: CASSLGQTFSYEQYF.

CDR3 amino acids: CASSGLGGGNTDTQYF. The CDR3 region has the DNA TGTGCCAGCAGTGGCCTAGGCGGGGGGAACACAGATACGCAGTATTTT. The J gene is TRBJ2-3, the V gene TRBV2; 8 bases line up with TRBD2. Trimming removed 4 bases from V and 2 bases from J; junction bases left unmatched: 8. Per the germline V gene, CDR1 is SNHLY and CDR2 is FYNNEI. This CDR3 is 16 amino acids long.